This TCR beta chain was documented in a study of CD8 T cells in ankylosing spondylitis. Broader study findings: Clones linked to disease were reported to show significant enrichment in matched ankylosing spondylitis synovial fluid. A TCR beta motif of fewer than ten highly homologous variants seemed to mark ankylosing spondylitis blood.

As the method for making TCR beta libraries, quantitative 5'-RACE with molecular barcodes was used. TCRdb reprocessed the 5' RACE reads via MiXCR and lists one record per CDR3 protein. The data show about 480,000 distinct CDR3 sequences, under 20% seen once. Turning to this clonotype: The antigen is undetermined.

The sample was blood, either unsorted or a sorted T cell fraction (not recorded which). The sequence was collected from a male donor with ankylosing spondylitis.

The CDR3 DNA reads TGCAGTGCTAGAGTTCAGTCTAGCGGGAGGGGGAACACCGGGGAGCTGTTTTTT. Protein sequence: CSARVQSSGRGNTGELFF. The chain has TRBV20-1 and TRBJ2-2; 12 bases agree with TRBD2. Looked up from germline, CDR1 is DFQATT and CDR2 is SNEGSKA (reference sequence). Trimming took 1 base from V and 1 from J; bases not matched to a gene: 7. The CDR3 is 18 residues long.